A selection of T cell receptor beta chains follows, all from one sample in a study of CD8 T cells in Susac syndrome. From the immunoSEQ multiplex PCR reads, TCRdb called clonotypes with MiXCR, one entry per CDR3 protein. The profile shows 50,000 to 55,000 distinct CDR3 sequences, roughly 94% of them singletons. Material: CD8+ T cells from PBMCs. These receptor sequences come from a human donor with Susac syndrome. The CDR3 runs from the conserved cysteine through the conserved F or W. The D gene is left open where the match is weak. Size values are once, few and many counts, or a class for expanded clones, and some rows have none.

TRBV25-1	TRBJ2-3	NA	NA	TGTGCCACTCCTTTTAGAGGTACGCAGTATTTT	CATPFRGTQYF
TRBV2	TRBJ2-7	NA	NA	TGTGCCAGCAGCGGACAGCGTTACTCCTACGAGCAGTACTTC	CASSGQRYSYEQYF
TRBV20-1	TRBJ2-5	NA	TRBD2	TGCAGTGCATGTGAGTGGCCTAGCGGGGAGTGTGAGACCCAGTACTTC	CSACEWPSGECETQYF
TRBV5-6	TRBJ1-1	NA	NA	TGTGCCAGCAGGTCTTTAGCTTGGGGGACTGAAGCTTTCTTT	CASRSLAWGTEAFF
TRBV3-1	TRBJ2-5	NA	NA	TGTGCCAGCAGCCCTACTACTACGTACCAAGAGACCCAGTACTTC	CASSPTTTYQETQYF
TRBV30	TRBJ1-1	once	NA	TGTGCCTGGTCTTGGGGGTCCACTGAAGCTTTCTTT	CAWSWGSTEAFF
TRBV12-3/TRBV12-4	TRBJ2-1	NA	TRBD2	TGTGCCAGCAGTTCATCGGAAGGACTAGGGCAGTTCTTC	CASSSSEGLGQFF
TRBV7-6	TRBJ1-3	NA	NA	TGTGCCAGCAGCTTAAATGAGGGGCCTGGAAACACCATATATTTT	CASSLNEGPGNTIYF
TRBV7-9	TRBJ1-2	NA	TRBD1	TGTGCCAGCAGCTTACCTTCGACAGGGGGCTATGGCTACACCTTC	CASSLPSTGGYGYTF
TRBV29-1	TRBJ1-2	NA	NA	TGCAGCGTTGAGGGTGACTATGGCTACACCTTC	CSVEGDYGYTF